This T cell receptor (beta chain) was sequenced during a study of control samples from healthy donors and cancer patients (TCRdb year 2020). In the case of this clone: It has no known antigen specificity. There are no base qualities to consult, and no much larger clone falls within one base.

Library construction relied on the immunoSEQ multiplex PCR assay. TCRdb took this table from immuneACCESS and kept in-frame rearrangements with V and J called. Such tables lack part of the clones; where checked against another copy, unresolved V genes explain under half of the gap, and the rest is unexplained. The sample table records approximately 150,000 clones; nearly 96% of these occur just once. Of the sample, 0.85% to 1.3% falls within the top ten clones. For CDR1 and CDR2, the germline V gene lists SGHDT and YYEEEE. The CDR3 holds 14 amino acids from the cysteine to the phenylalanine. Just CDR3 DNA is preserved here, 42 bases in frame from base 1. V gives up 4 bases and J gives up 1 base, and the segment between their germline ends measures 11 bases.

This clonotype was sampled from a woman in her 30s in good health. This sequence uses TRBV5-6 and TRBJ1-2, and possibly TRBD1, on 5 matching bases. Sequencing was done on a sample of blood. Read as DNA, the sequence is TGTGCCAGCAGCCCTGTAGGGGTTAACTATGGCTACACCTTC. It is translated as CASSPVGVNYGYTF.